The 10 T cell receptor beta chains below all came from one sample that was sequenced in a study of T cells in Graves' hyperthyroidism and ophthalmopathy. It was RNA transcripts that yielded the amplified TCR beta CDR3 regions. The HTBI set primed first-round TCR CDR3 RT-PCR. TCRdb reprocessed the multiplex PCR reads via MiXCR and lists one record per CDR3 protein. The data contain under 450,000 distinct CDR3 sequences, 13% of them singletons. Sequenced: blood. These receptors were collected from a man aged 30-40 years with Graves' hyperthyroidism that later progressed to Graves' ophthalmopathy.

This clonotype was picked up many times. The gene calls are TRBV2 and TRBJ1-2, with 9 positions matching TRBD1. Germline values: CDR1 SNHLY, CDR2 FYNNEI. Trimming took 7 bases from V and 2 from J; bases not matched to a gene: 5. This CDR3 is 14 amino acids long. The CDR3 protein is CASTGGQGNYGYTF. The CDR3 nucleotides read TGTGCCAGCACCGGAGGACAGGGGAACTATGGCTACACCTTC.

There are a few counts of this clonotype. The CDR3 reads CAWRGGGEAFF. The CDR3 DNA follows: TGTGCCTGGAGGGGTGGGGGGGAAGCTTTCTTT. The V and J genes are TRBV30 and TRBJ1-1; D perhaps matches TRBD1 (5 bases). The V gene lost 3 bases and the J gene lost 8 bases, with 10 bases spanning the gap. Germline assignment: CDR1 GTSNPN and CDR2 SVGIG (reference sequence). This CDR3 contains 11 residues.

The sample holds many counts of this clonotype. V is TRBV5-1 and J is TRBJ1-3; D is perhaps TRBD1 (5 bases). Trimming removed 4 bases from V and 3 bases from J, with 11 bases in between. CDR3 length equals 14 residues. Germline CDR1 and CDR2: SGHRS and YFSETQ. This chain's CDR3 is CASSLDKSGNTIYF. As DNA, the CDR3 is TGCGCCAGCAGCCTGGACAAGAGTGGAAACACCATATATTTT.

In its sample, this clonotype was seen a few times. J is TRBJ2-7 and V is TRBV5-1; TRBD1 matches 8 bases. V shed 2 bases, J shed 2 bases, and the junction held 6 bases outside the gene matches. Per germline, CDR1 SGHRS and CDR2 YFSETQ. The CDR3 spans 15 residues. The CDR3 protein is CASSFGQGLTYEQYF. For the CDR3, the DNA is TGCGCCAGCAGCTTCGGACAGGGCCTCACCTACGAGCAGTACTTC.

With respect to this clonotype: Sequence at one end of the junction differs from germline and may be a read error. The rearrangement links TRBV18 to TRBJ2-1, with TRBD2 matching 12 bases. Germline-derived CDR1 and CDR2 are KGHSH and LQKENI. The CDR3 has 18 amino acids. The CDR3 sequence: CAGSPGTSGLSSYNEQFF. CDR3 DNA: TGTGCCGGCTCACCCGGGACTAGCGGGTTAAGCTCCTACAATGAGCAGTTCTTC.

In this sample, this clonotype turned up a few times. This chain links TRBV27 with TRBJ1-6; a weak D match, TRBD1 (5 bases). Between the trimmed V and J ends, which lost 4 bases and 9 bases, there was a span of 10 bases. CDR1 and CDR2 (germline): MNHEY, SMNVEV (reference sequence). This CDR3 contains 13 residues. This CDR3 is CASSWQGGSPLHF. CDR3 nucleotide sequence: TGTGCCAGCAGTTGGCAGGGAGGTTCACCCCTCCACTTT.

This clonotype was counted many times. The chain has TRBV6-4 and TRBJ2-7; 7 nucleotides match TRBD2. J lost 1 base, V lost 10 bases, and 13 bases had no gene match. The CDR3 loop spans 15 amino acids. Per the germline V gene, CDR1 is MRHNA and CDR2 is SNTAGT. CDR3 coding DNA: TGTGCCACCCTTACCCCACTAGCGCTTTCCTACGAGCAGTACTTC. Translation gives CATLTPLALSYEQYF.

In this sample, this clonotype turned up a few times. J is TRBJ2-1 and V is TRBV24-1; D unclear. Trimming took 0 bases from V and 0 from J, leaving 8 bases between them. This CDR3 contains 16 residues. The germline CDR1 and CDR2 sequences are KGHDR and SFDVKD. The CDR3 nucleotides read TGTGCCACCAGTGATTTGTACGATAGCTCCTACAATGAGCAGTTCTTC. This codes for CATSDLYDSSYNEQFF.

This clonotype was picked up many times. The V and J genes are TRBV28 and TRBJ1-6; D is unresolved. The germline V and J ends were trimmed by 2 bases and 9 bases, with 5 bases remaining between them. Germline-derived CDR1 and CDR2 are MDHEN and SYDVKM. The CDR3 contains 12 residues. CDR3 DNA: TGTGCCAGCAGTTTAGGACTTTCACCCCTCCACTTT. Protein sequence: CASSLGLSPLHF.

This clonotype has only a few counts. The gene calls are TRBV5-1 and TRBJ2-7; tentatively, D is TRBD1 (6 bases). The germline V gene has CDR1 SGHRS and CDR2 YFSETQ. The CDR3 length is 17 residues. V lost 0 bases, J lost 1 base, and 17 bases lay in between. CDR3 protein: CASSLVSGTRSSYEQYF. CDR3 in DNA: TGCGCCAGCAGCTTGGTTTCCGGGACACGATCGTCCTACGAGCAGTACTTC.